Each of the 27 T cell receptor beta chains below was sequenced from the same sample in a study of technical replicates of blood from several donors. TCRdb's table, derived via immunoSEQ multiplex PCR, lists solely in-frame clones and lacks some. Among just over 60,000 clones listed, about 90% were seen once. Sequenced sample: PBMCs. The source of these receptors is a human donor in good health. Some clones in this sample may be carry-over from other donors' samples.

The chain combines TRBV7-9 with TRBJ1-2; 8 positions agree with TRBD1. From germline, CDR1 is SEHNR and CDR2 FQNEAQ (reference sequence). Unmatched junction bases numbered 2, after V lost 4 bases and J lost 1 base. The CDR3 length is 14 residues. This CDR3 reads CASSSDRVNYGYTF. CDR3 sequence (DNA): TGTGCCAGCAGCTCGGACAGGGTTAACTATGGCTACACCTTC. The full variable domain, in which reference TRBV7-9 and TRBJ1-2 provide the parts outside the CDR3, is DTGVSQNPRHKITKRGQNVTFRCDPISEHNRLYWYRQTLGQGPEFLTYFQNEAQLEKSRLLSDRFSAERPKGSFSTLEIQRTEQGDSAMYLCASSSDRVNYGYTFGSGTRLTVV.

The genes are TRBV19 and TRBJ1-6; perhaps TRBD1 as D (5 bases). Trimming cost V 5 bases and J 9 bases, with 17 bases left between them. This CDR3 has 15 residues. CDR1 and CDR2 from the germline V gene are LNHDA and SQIVND (reference sequence). The CDR3: CASSFETAIGSPLHF. The CDR3 coding sequence is TGTGCCAGTAGTTTTGAGACAGCGATTGGTTCACCCCTCCACTTT.

This chain joins TRBV7-2 and TRBJ2-3, with D possibly being TRBD2 (5 bases). Germline lookup yields CDR1 SGHTA and CDR2 FQGNSA. The V end was cut by 5 bases, the J end by 2 bases, with 20 bases between. CDR3 length equals 17 residues. The CDR3 DNA is TGTGCCAGCAGCCCGACGTACGGGGTGGGAAACACAGATACGCAGTATTTT. Amino acids: CASSPTYGVGNTDTQYF.

This chain uses TRBV2 with TRBJ2-7; 8 bases agree with TRBD2. This CDR3 has 16 amino acids. From germline, CDR1 is SNHLY and CDR2 FYNNEI. The ends lost 5 bases at V and 5 bases at J; junction bases unmatched: 14. This chain's CDR3 is CASSTPLAGRGHEQYF. CDR3 DNA sequence: TGTGCCAGCAGTACTCCTTTAGCGGGGCGAGGGCACGAGCAGTACTTC. The full variable domain, with the rest looked up from reference TRBV2 and TRBJ2-7, is EPEVTQTPSHQVTQMGQEVILRCVPISNHLYFYWYRQILGQKVEFLVSFYNNEISEKSEIFDDQFSVERPDGSNFTLKIRSTKLEDSAMYFCASSTPLAGRGHEQYFGPGTRLTVT.

V and J are TRBV7-2 and TRBJ2-5; D possibly corresponds to TRBD2 (6 bases). This CDR3 comprises 14 residues. Trimming pared 1 base from V and 1 base from J, leaving 7 bases between. Germline loops: CDR1 SGHTA, CDR2 FQGNSA. The CDR3 DNA is TGTGCCAGCAGCTTAGGGGGACTCCAAGAGACCCAGTACTTC. This codes for CASSLGGLQETQYF.

The CDR3, as DNA: TGTGCCAGCAGCCAAGAAATTGTGGGCGGGGGCCCCGGGAACACCGGGGAGCTGTTTTTT. It translates to CASSQEIVGGGPGNTGELFF. The chain joins TRBV4-2 to TRBJ2-2; D might be TRBD2 (7 bases). CDR3 size: 20 residues. The V and J ends lost 0 bases and 1 base respectively, with 21 bases between them. Germline V gene lookup returns CDR1 LGHNA and CDR2 YNFKEQ.

This chain links TRBV13 with TRBJ2-5, with D possibly matching TRBD2 (5 bases). The CDR3 loop spans 12 amino acids. Germline CDR1 PRHDT, CDR2 FYEKMQ (reference sequence). The V end lost 4 bases, the J end lost 9 bases, and 12 bases lay between the germline ends. In DNA form, the CDR3 reads TGTGCCAGCAGCTACCGTCCCGGGGCCCAGTACTTC. It yields the protein CASSYRPGAQYF.

The genes are TRBV9 and TRBJ1-1; D unresolved. Germline CDR1 reads SGDLS; CDR2 reads YYNGEE. Trimming cost V 0 bases and J 0 bases, with 9 bases left between them. The CDR3 has 15 amino acids. Here the CDR3 reads CASSVGGGLNTEAFF. CDR3 sequence (DNA): TGTGCCAGCAGCGTAGGTGGAGGGCTGAACACTGAAGCTTTCTTT.

J is TRBJ1-1 and V is TRBV5-6; D is ambiguous. This CDR3 region has 14 residues. Germline CDR1 SGHDT, CDR2 YYEEEE. With 4 bases removed from V and 5 bases from J, the gap between germline ends came to 15 bases. CDR3 amino acids: CASSLGDRRTEAFF. The CDR3, as DNA: TGTGCCAGCAGCCTGGGAGATCGGAGGACTGAAGCTTTCTTT.

V gene TRBV7-3 combines with J gene TRBJ1-1; D remains ambiguous. The germline CDR1 and CDR2 sequences are SGHTA and FQGTGA. Trimming left V 3 bases short and J 0 bases short, with 5 bases between. The CDR3 extends over 13 amino acids. The CDR3 region is CASSFQVNTEAFF. CDR3 bases: TGTGCCAGCAGCTTTCAGGTGAACACTGAAGCTTTCTTT.

V gene TRBV30 combines with J gene TRBJ1-3; a possible D gene is TRBD1 (5 bases). The germline gives CDR1 GTSNPN, CDR2 SVGIG (reference sequence). The CDR3 sequence is 13 residues long. V was cut by 3 bases and J by 4 bases, with 10 bases left in between. CDR3 loop: CAWRAGYGNTIYF. As DNA, the CDR3 is TGTGCCTGGAGGGCAGGGTACGGAAACACCATATATTTT.

The rearrangement links TRBV7-3 to TRBJ2-3; 7 bases are a match to TRBD1. From germline, CDR1 is SGHTA and CDR2 FQGTGA. After removal of 4 bases from V and 1 base from J, the junction contained 8 bases not matched to a gene. This CDR3 region has 16 residues. The CDR3 loop reads CASSCPRDRGTDTQYF. The CDR3 coding sequence is TGTGCCAGCAGCTGCCCCCGGGACAGAGGCACAGATACGCAGTATTTT.

The rearrangement joins TRBV2 to TRBJ1-5, with TRBD1 as a possible D gene (5 bases). Trimming cost V 6 bases and J 2 bases, with 20 bases left between them. The CDR3 has 17 amino acids. Germline-derived CDR1 and CDR2 are SNHLY and FYNNEI. The CDR3 spells CASSPRTILGGNQPQHF. The CDR3 nucleotides read TGTGCCAGCAGCCCGAGGACTATCTTAGGGGGCAATCAGCCCCAGCATTTT.

This chain links TRBV4-1 with TRBJ1-4; the D is unclear. Trimming removed 5 bases from V and 0 bases from J, with 13 bases in between. CDR3 size: 16 residues. Germline V gene sequence: CDR1 MGHRA, CDR2 YSYEKL. The CDR3 DNA is TGCGCCAGCAGCAACAGAGTCACATCAACTAATGAAAAACTGTTTTTT. The encoded protein is CASSNRVTSTNEKLFF.

V usage is TRBV19 and J usage is TRBJ2-1; possible D gene TRBD1, 5 bases. Germline lookup yields CDR1 LNHDA and CDR2 SQIVND (reference sequence). The CDR3 has 15 amino acids. V lost 1 base to trimming and J lost 5 bases, with 12 bases between them. The CDR3 nucleotides are TGTGCCAGTAGTATAGTATGGGGCACTAACAATGAGCAGTTCTTC. As protein: CASSIVWGTNNEQFF.

CDR3 sequence reads: CASSVGQVKETQYF. The CDR3 DNA reads TGTGCCAGCAGCGTGGGACAGGTTAAAGAGACCCAGTACTTC. The rearrangement joins TRBV9 to TRBJ2-5, with 8 positions matching TRBD1. This CDR3 region has 14 residues. With 2 bases clipped from V and 3 bases from J, the junction kept 3 bases outside the gene matches. Per the germline V gene, CDR1 is SGDLS and CDR2 is YYNGEE.

The chain is built from TRBV10-3 and TRBJ2-3; 16 bases match TRBD2. The CDR3 spans 19 residues. CDR1 and CDR2 from the germline V gene are ENHRY and SYGVKD. Trimming at V came to 5 bases and at J to 2 bases, leaving 10 bases not matched to a gene. CDR3 sequence: CAISNPPGLAGGPTDTQYF. The CDR3 coding sequence is TGTGCCATCAGTAACCCCCCGGGACTAGCGGGAGGGCCCACAGATACGCAGTATTTT.

This clone was observed a few times. This chain links TRBV7-6 with TRBJ2-1, with TRBD2 matching over 8 bases. Looked up from germline, CDR1 is SGHVS and CDR2 is FNYEAQ. CDR3 length: 17 amino acids. Trimming cost V 2 bases and J 2 bases; bases outside gene matches: 8. CDR3 nucleotides: TGTGCCAGCAGCTTAAGTTATCGAGCGGGAGCCTACAATGAGCAGTTCTTC. Its translation is CASSLSYRAGAYNEQFF.

The CDR3 sequence is CASSSKRGGYQETQYF. The CDR3, as DNA: TGTGCCAGCAGCTCAAAGAGAGGAGGGTACCAAGAGACCCAGTACTTC. V is TRBV7-8 and J is TRBJ2-5, with D possibly matching TRBD2 (6 bases). Between the trimmed V and J ends, which lost 4 bases and 0 bases, there was a span of 15 bases. The germline CDR1 and CDR2 sequences are SGHVS and FQNEAQ. CDR3 length: 16 amino acids.

CDR3 bases: TGCGCCAGCAGCGAAGGATCCGGGTACAATGAGCAGTTCTTC. Amino acids: CASSEGSGYNEQFF. V usage is TRBV5-1 and J usage is TRBJ2-1; no clear D. V was cut by 4 bases and J by 4 bases, with 12 bases left in between. The CDR3 is 14 residues long. Germline CDR1 SGHRS, CDR2 YFSETQ.

The chain links TRBV7-2 to TRBJ2-3; 10 bases match TRBD2. J was trimmed by 6 bases and V by 6 bases; bases with no gene match: 6. CDR1 is SGHTA and CDR2 is FQGNSA in the germline V gene. This CDR3 contains 14 residues. CDR3 in DNA: TGTGCCAGCAGGGACAGCGGGAGGGCGGATACGCAGTATTTT. This codes for CASRDSGRADTQYF.

The chain carries TRBV4-1 and TRBJ1-1; no clear D gene. Deletions cut 4 bases from V and 2 bases from J, with 14 bases between. The CDR3 has 15 residues. The V gene's germline CDR1 is MGHRA and CDR2 YSYEKL. In nucleotides, the CDR3 is TGCGCCAGCAGCCCACCCCTGCACAGCAACACTGAAGCTTTCTTT. This sequence encodes CASSPPLHSNTEAFF.

This clone was found a few times. The J gene is TRBJ1-2, the V gene TRBV2; 9 bases fit TRBD1. The CDR3 loop spans 14 amino acids. The ends lost 7 bases at V and 13 bases at J; junction bases unmatched: 16. From germline, CDR1 is SNHLY and CDR2 FYNNEI. CDR3 in DNA: TGTGCCAGCAACCCCCAGGACAGGGGATTTTTCGCCACCTTC. Its translation is CASNPQDRGFFATF.

This clone has ten or more counts. The chain couples TRBV4-2 to TRBJ2-3, with 16 nucleotides matching TRBD2. Trimming at V came to 5 bases and at J to 4 bases, leaving 3 bases not matched to a gene. The V gene's germline CDR1 is LGHNA and CDR2 YNFKEQ. The CDR3 contains 16 residues. The CDR3 DNA sequence: TGTGCCAGCAGCTTTGGGACTAGCGGGGGGGCAGATACGCAGTATTTT. It translates to CASSFGTSGGADTQYF.

V usage is TRBV6-5 and J usage is TRBJ2-3, with D tentatively TRBD2 (6 bases). The CDR3 length is 13 residues. The V end was cut by 6 bases, the J end by 4 bases, with 11 bases between. Germline CDR1 MNHEY, CDR2 SVGAGI. The CDR3 region has the DNA TGTGCCAGCAGAATCAGGGAGGCAGATACGCAGTATTTT. Encoded protein: CASRIREADTQYF.

The J gene is TRBJ2-3, the V gene TRBV4-1; 8 positions match TRBD2. This CDR3 has 17 residues. V lost 0 bases, J lost 4 bases, and 9 bases stayed unmatched. Looked up from germline, CDR1 is MGHRA and CDR2 is YSYEKL. CDR3 sequence: CASSQDRLAGNPDTQYF. The CDR3 DNA is TGCGCCAGCAGCCAAGATCGGCTAGCGGGTAACCCAGATACGCAGTATTTT.

J is TRBJ2-1 and V is TRBV6-6; D is perhaps TRBD2 (7 bases). This CDR3 has 16 residues. Germline assignment: CDR1 MNHNY and CDR2 SVGAGI (reference sequence). Trimming removed 2 bases at V and 10 bases at J, with 21 bases between. The CDR3 loop reads CASSYPPGGRGKEQFF. In nucleotides, the CDR3 is TGTGCCAGCAGTTACCCTCCCGGGGGGCGAGGGAAAGAGCAGTTCTTC.